Below are 26 T cell receptor beta chains sequenced from a single sample in a study of blood T cell repertoires in COVID-19. The data were produced by immunoSEQ multiplex PCR, yet TCRdb's version contains in-frame clones alone and is incomplete. The sample consists of roughly 140,000 clones, around 83% of them appearing once. Sequencing was performed on peripheral blood. These receptors came from a man between 60 and 75 years old with active or convalescent COVID-19.

The chain joins TRBV30 to TRBJ1-2; the D gene is possibly TRBD1 (5 bases). The CDR3 is made up of 15 amino acids. Germline CDR1 and CDR2: GTSNPN and SVGIG (reference sequence). Trimming cost V 1 base and J 7 bases, with 19 bases left between them. This chain's CDR3 is CAWSGARRATGGYTF. The CDR3 DNA follows: TGTGCCTGGAGTGGCGCGCGCAGGGCCACGGGTGGCTACACCTTC.

This clone has a handful of counts. The V gene is TRBV28, the J gene TRBJ1-2; the D gene is possibly TRBD1 (5 bases). The germline V and J ends were trimmed by 4 bases and 4 bases, with 13 bases remaining between them. CDR3 length: 14 amino acids. Germline V gives CDR1 MDHEN, CDR2 SYDVKM. CDR3 in DNA: TGTGCCAGCAGTTCGGCAACAGGTCTCTATGGCTACACCTTC. As protein: CASSSATGLYGYTF.

The CDR3 DNA reads as TGTGCCAGTAAAGTTTGGGGAGTTGACATTCAGTACTTC. Its translation is CASKVWGVDIQYF. V gene TRBV2 combines with J gene TRBJ2-4; D might be TRBD2 (5 bases). The germline V gene encodes CDR1 SNHLY and CDR2 FYNNEI. The length of the CDR3 is 13 residues. V was clipped by 9 bases and J by 8 bases, with 17 bases between them.

CDR3 sequence reads: CASSRGNTEAFF. For the CDR3, the DNA is TGCGCCAGCAGCAGGGGGAACACTGAAGCTTTCTTT. The rearrangement uses TRBV10-1 and TRBJ1-1; TRBD1 is a possible D gene (6 bases). The CDR3 loop spans 12 amino acids. Per germline, CDR1 WNHNN and CDR2 SYGVQD (reference sequence). V lost 6 bases and J 1 base, leaving 6 bases between the germline ends.

The chain combines TRBV7-2 with TRBJ2-1; 8 nucleotides align to TRBD2. V was clipped by 2 bases and J by 6 bases; unmatched bases: 6. CDR3 length: 15 amino acids. Germline CDR1 SGHTA, CDR2 FQGNSA. CDR3 residues: CASSLMRGDRNEQFF. DNA for the CDR3: TGTGCCAGCAGCTTAATGCGGGGGGATCGCAATGAGCAGTTCTTC.

V gene TRBV9 combines with J gene TRBJ2-7; 8 nucleotides line up with TRBD2. CDR3 length: 16 amino acids. Germline loops: CDR1 SGDLS, CDR2 YYNGEE. The trim removed 3 bases at V and 4 bases at J, leaving 12 bases unmatched. The CDR3 protein is CASSEGGGGRMYEQYF. CDR3 sequence (DNA): TGTGCCAGCAGCGAGGGAGGCGGGGGGCGGATGTACGAGCAGTACTTC.

The rearrangement uses TRBV5-4 and TRBJ2-7, with 14 bases matching TRBD2. The CDR3 runs 18 residues. J lost 5 bases, V lost 2 bases, and 12 bases had no gene match. Germline V CDR1 and CDR2: SGHNT, YYREEE (reference sequence). The CDR3: CASSLGLAGGTTSDEQYF. The CDR3 nucleotides are TGTGCCAGCAGCTTAGGACTAGCGGGGGGCACGACTTCCGACGAGCAGTACTTC.

This rearrangement joins TRBV2 to TRBJ2-1; 11 nucleotides agree with TRBD2. J was trimmed by 2 bases and V by 3 bases; bases with no gene match: 12. Germline V CDR1 and CDR2: SNHLY, FYNNEI. The CDR3 spans 19 residues. As DNA, the CDR3 is TGTGCCAGCAGTGATTTTACTAGCGGGAGCCAGCGCCCCTACAATGAGCAGTTCTTC. Its translation: CASSDFTSGSQRPYNEQFF. The whole variable domain, filled in from reference TRBV2 and TRBJ2-1, reads EPEVTQTPSHQVTQMGQEVILRCVPISNHLYFYWYRQILGQKVEFLVSFYNNEISEKSEIFDDQFSVERPDGSNFTLKIRSTKLEDSAMYFCASSDFTSGSQRPYNEQFFGPGTRLTVL.

This chain connects TRBV7-8 to TRBJ1-4, with D tentatively TRBD1 (5 bases). Trimming removed 2 bases at V and 8 bases at J, with 12 bases between. The CDR3 runs 14 residues. The germline V gene encodes CDR1 SGHVS and CDR2 FQNEAQ. For the CDR3, the DNA is TGTGCCAGCAGCTTAATTGACAGCCGGGAAAAACTGTTTTTT. It codes for CASSLIDSREKLFF.

The chain uses TRBV4-3 and TRBJ1-1; no clear D gene. CDR1 LGHNA and CDR2 YSLEER come from the germline V gene. There are 14 residues in the CDR3. The V gene lost 5 bases and the J gene lost 0 bases, with 10 bases spanning the gap. The chain's CDR3 is CASSSGQLNTEAFF. The DNA of the CDR3 is TGCGCCAGCAGCTCTGGGCAGCTGAACACTGAAGCTTTCTTT.

V is TRBV7-9 and J is TRBJ1-2; 7 nucleotides align to TRBD1. The junction had 5 bases not matched to a gene; V was cut back by 1 base and J by 6 bases. CDR3 size: 14 residues. Germline CDR1 reads SEHNR; CDR2 reads FQNEAQ (reference sequence). In DNA, the CDR3 is TGTGCCAGCAGCTTAGGGGGACAGATACATGGCTACACCTTC. Its protein product is CASSLGGQIHGYTF.

This rearrangement joins TRBV7-2 to TRBJ1-1, with a weak D call TRBD1 (5 bases). This CDR3 is built from 13 residues. Germline V lookup: CDR1 SGHTA, CDR2 FQGNSA. The V end was cut by 1 base, the J end by 11 bases, with 14 bases between. CDR3 sequence (DNA): TGTGCCAGCAGCTTAGATCCCCGGGACTTGGCTTTCTTT. Translation gives CASSLDPRDLAFF.

This clone was found a few times. Here the CDR3 DNA reads TGCGCCAGCAGCGACGGACAGGGGATTTTTGAAAAACTGTTTTTT. It yields the protein CASSDGQGIFEKLFF. The rearrangement joins TRBV5-1 to TRBJ1-4; TRBD1 matches 9 bases. The CDR3 is made up of 15 amino acids. Unmatched junction bases numbered 8, after V lost 4 bases and J lost 7 bases. Germline V gives CDR1 SGHRS, CDR2 YFSETQ. Together with reference TRBV5-1 and TRBJ1-4, the CDR3 gives the full variable domain: KAGVTQTPRYLIKTRGQQVTLSCSPISGHRSVSWYQQTPGQGLQFLFEYFSETQRNKGNFPGRFSGRQFSNSRSEMNVSTLELGDSALYLCASSDGQGIFEKLFFGSGTQLSVL.

V is TRBV5-4 and J is TRBJ1-3; tentatively, D is TRBD1 (5 bases). The CDR3 extends over 15 amino acids. The ends were cut back, 4 bases at V and 0 bases at J, with 11 bases in the middle. Per the germline V gene, CDR1 is SGHNT and CDR2 is YYREEE (reference sequence). The CDR3 sequence: CASSSRGNSGNTIYF. Here the CDR3 DNA reads TGTGCCAGCAGCAGTAGGGGCAACTCTGGAAACACCATATATTTT. The complete variable domain, with remaining parts taken from reference TRBV5-4 and TRBJ1-3, reads ETGVTQSPTHLIKTRGQQVTLRCSSQSGHNTVSWYQQALGQGPQFIFQYYREEENGRGNFPPRFSGLQFPNYSSELNVNALELDDSALYLCASSSRGNSGNTIYFGEGSWLTVV.

CDR3 in amino acids: CASSPGGASSYEQYF. The CDR3, as DNA: TGTGCCAGCAGCCCGGGGGGCGCAAGCTCCTACGAGCAGTACTTC. V gene TRBV7-2 combines with J gene TRBJ2-7, with D possibly TRBD2 on 7 matching bases. Germline CDR1 SGHTA, CDR2 FQGNSA. V lost 5 bases, J lost 0 bases, and 14 bases lay in between. The CDR3 has 15 residues.

The rearrangement uses TRBV18 and TRBJ1-3; no clear D gene. V was pared by 0 bases and J by 0 bases, with 6 bases between. This CDR3 comprises 15 residues. Germline-derived CDR1 and CDR2 are KGHSH and LQKENI. CDR3 region: CASSPPASSGNTIYF. CDR3 bases: TGTGCCAGCTCACCACCCGCGTCCTCTGGAAACACCATATATTTT.

The chain uses TRBV19 and TRBJ2-7; D might be TRBD2 (7 bases). CDR1 LNHDA and CDR2 SQIVND come from the germline V gene (reference sequence). V was shortened by 3 bases and J by 3 bases, with 15 bases between the two germline ends. CDR3 length equals 15 residues. The CDR3 sequence: CASSMGGGPDYEQYF. The CDR3 DNA sequence: TGTGCCAGTAGTATGGGAGGGGGGCCGGACTACGAGCAGTACTTC.

This clone was detected only a few times. The genes are TRBV7-2 and TRBJ1-3; D remains unclear. V shed 1 base and J shed 0 bases, with 7 bases lying between them. Germline CDR1 and CDR2: SGHTA and FQGNSA. The CDR3 covers 15 residues. Here the CDR3 DNA reads TGTGCCAGCAGCTTAGTAACGGGCTCTGGAAACACCATATATTTT. Translated: CASSLVTGSGNTIYF.

The CDR3 loop reads CASSVVGLPGDTQYF. CDR3 sequence (DNA): TGTGCCAGCAGCGTAGTAGGACTACCAGGGGATACGCAGTATTTT. The chain joins TRBV9 to TRBJ2-3; D is perhaps TRBD2 (6 bases). CDR1 and CDR2 from the germline V gene are SGDLS and YYNGEE. V lost 0 bases, J lost 6 bases, and 14 bases lay in between. This CDR3 is 15 amino acids long. The complete variable domain, with remaining parts taken from reference TRBV9 and TRBJ2-3, reads DSGVTQTPKHLITATGQRVTLRCSPRSGDLSVYWYQQSLDQGLQFLIQYYNGEERAKGNILERFSAQQFPDLHSELNLSSLELGDSALYFCASSVVGLPGDTQYFGPGTRLTVL.

The chain carries TRBV6-5 and TRBJ2-5; possibly TRBD2 for D (5 bases). V lost 2 bases and J lost 5, with 6 bases in between. The CDR3 spans 12 residues. Germline CDR1 MNHEY, CDR2 SVGAGI. Here the CDR3 reads CASSYTGETQYF. In nucleotides, the CDR3 is TGTGCCAGCAGTTACACGGGGGAGACCCAGTACTTC.

The chain is built from TRBV5-1 and TRBJ1-2; 7 bases are a match to TRBD1. Per germline, CDR1 SGHRS and CDR2 YFSETQ. V lost 2 bases and J lost 10; bases outside the gene matches: 14. This CDR3 comprises 15 residues. In nucleotides, the CDR3 is TGCGCCAGCAGCTTCGTCCAGACAGGGTTAGTCTCCTACACCTTC. It encodes CASSFVQTGLVSYTF.

This rearrangement joins TRBV11-3 to TRBJ2-1; 12 nucleotides agree with TRBD2. The CDR3 contains 17 residues. Germline lookup yields CDR1 SGHNT and CDR2 YENEEA. V shed 1 base, J shed 6 bases, and the junction held 7 bases outside the gene matches. CDR3 loop: CASSLGLAGGPGNEQFF. The DNA of the CDR3 is TGTGCCAGCAGCTTAGGTCTAGCGGGAGGGCCTGGCAATGAGCAGTTCTTC.

The V and J genes are TRBV28 and TRBJ1-2; tentatively, D is TRBD1 (5 bases). Germline CDR1 is MDHEN and CDR2 is SYDVKM. V lost 6 bases, J lost 1 base, and 12 bases lay in between. There are 14 residues in the CDR3. In nucleotides, the CDR3 is TGTGCCAGCAGCTCGGACACAATTAACTATGGCTACACCTTC. It codes for CASSSDTINYGYTF.

The chain joins TRBV19 to TRBJ1-2; tentatively, D is TRBD1 (5 bases). Germline V gene data show CDR1 as LNHDA and CDR2 as SQIVND (reference sequence). Trimming pared 1 base from V and 2 bases from J, leaving 8 bases between. The length of the CDR3 is 14 residues. The CDR3 reads CASSIGQRNYGYTF. The CDR3 nucleotides read TGTGCCAGTAGTATAGGACAGCGAAACTATGGCTACACCTTC.

The chain carries TRBV28 and TRBJ2-5; 12 bases align to TRBD2. CDR3 length: 16 residues. The V and J ends lost 4 bases and 6 bases, in that order; junction bases with no gene match: 9. CDR1 MDHEN and CDR2 SYDVKM come from the germline V gene. The CDR3 loop reads CASSSSELAGGKTQYF. The CDR3 DNA reads TGTGCCAGCAGTTCATCAGAACTAGCGGGAGGAAAGACCCAGTACTTC.

This chain joins TRBV30 and TRBJ1-1, with 9 bases identical to TRBD1. The CDR3 runs 16 residues. CDR1 is GTSNPN, CDR2 SVGIG, per germline (reference sequence). V was pared by 8 bases and J by 4 bases, with 17 bases of the junction left unmatched. The CDR3 protein is CARSYRGTGLGTEAFF. The CDR3 nucleotides are TGTGCCCGCAGTTACAGGGGGACAGGGCTTGGCACTGAAGCTTTCTTT.